Sequencing of this T cell receptor (beta chain) was carried out in a study of shared clonotypes between healthy human individuals. Study findings and constraints: A reduction in generation probabilities was seen for non-shared clonotypes relative to those shared by all four donors. Roughly 5% of naive CD4 clonotypes were common to four donors. A generally larger estimated richness was seen in naive subsets than in memory subsets.

There are 14 residues in the CDR3. The V and J ends lost 4 bases and 0 bases, in that order; junction bases with no gene match: 3. Germline V CDR1 and CDR2: SGHNT, YYREEE (reference sequence). The test was conducted at deep level. Sequencing used immunoSEQ multiplex PCR; TCRdb keeps in-frame clones, though not all of them. Found here are millions of clones, approximately 95% of them singletons; the top ten hold roughly 0.13%. A note on this clone: Its antigen is currently unknown. Other DNA sequences in the sample encode the same CDR3.

This sequence was found in a man aged 18 to 29 in good health. Material: naive CD4+ T cells sorted from blood. Subset reported: CD45RA+ positively selected. The rearrangement joins TRBV5-4 to TRBJ2-7; 8 positions match TRBD1. The chain's CDR3 is CASSTGQDSYEQYF. CDR3 nucleotides: TGTGCCAGCAGCACGGGACAGGACTCCTACGAGCAGTACTTC. Using reference TRBV5-4 and TRBJ2-7 for the parts outside the CDR3, the full variable domain is ETGVTQSPTHLIKTRGQQVTLRCSSQSGHNTVSWYQQALGQGPQFIFQYYREEENGRGNFPPRFSGLQFPNYSSELNVNALELDDSALYLCASSTGQDSYEQYFGPGTRLTVT.